These T cell receptor beta chains were read from a single sample in a study of shared clonotypes between healthy human individuals. Sequencing was performed with immunoSEQ multiplex PCR; in TCRdb, only in-frame clones are kept and a portion is missing. The sample has about 1,800,000 clones; around 96% are singletons. Sample: naive CD8+ T cells sorted from blood. The receptors originated from a man between 18 and 29 years old in good health. Both conserved end residues are part of each CDR3. Fields, in order: V gene, clone size, D gene, J gene, CDR3 DNA, CDR3 protein. D genes are given only for firm matches. The size field is filled for only some rows; it gives once, few, many or a size class.

>TRBV6-5|NA|NA|TRBJ2-7
TGTGCCAGCAGACTAGAACTCTCCTACGAGCAGTACTTC
CASRLELSYEQYF
>TRBV7-9|NA|TRBD1|TRBJ2-7
TGTGCCAGCAGCTCCGGGGGACAGGGGCGAGGCGAGCAGTACTTC
CASSSGGQGRGEQYF
>TRBV6-5|NA|NA|TRBJ2-3
TGTGCCAGCAGTCCCCCCTTTAGGCCAGATACGCAGTATTTT
CASSPPFRPDTQYF
>TRBV13|NA|NA|TRBJ1-3
TGTGCCAGCAGCTTAGAAGGGGCACCCTCTGGAAACACCATATATTTT
CASSLEGAPSGNTIYF
>TRBV13|NA|TRBD1|TRBJ2-3
TGTGCCAGCAGGCAGGGGGCAACAGATACGCAGTATTTT
CASRQGATDTQYF
>TRBV30|NA|TRBD2|TRBJ2-3
TGTGCCTGGGGTGTACTAGCGCTCACTAGCACAGATACGCAGTATTTT
CAWGVLALTSTDTQYF
>TRBV11-2|NA|TRBD1|TRBJ1-2
TGTGCCAGCAGCGGGAGTCCCGGGACAGGGAACTATGGCTACACCTTC
CASSGSPGTGNYGYTF
>TRBV2|NA|NA|TRBJ1-4
TGTGCCAGCACCCCGATGGGGGGAGGCGATGAAAAACTGTTTTTT
CASTPMGGGDEKLFF
>TRBV5-4|NA|NA|TRBJ2-7
TGTGCCAGCAGCTTCGAACAATCCTACGAGCAGTACTTC
CASSFEQSYEQYF
>TRBV19|once|NA|TRBJ1-1
TGTGCCACCAACTCGGGGGGTCTGGCTGAAGCTTTCTTT
CATNSGGLAEAFF
>TRBV4-1|once|NA|TRBJ1-5
TGCGCCAGCAGCCACACAGTAGACAGCCTCAATCAGCCCCAGCATTTT
CASSHTVDSLNQPQHF
>TRBV30|NA|TRBD1|TRBJ1-5
TGTGCCTGGAGTGTAGGGACAGCCAATCAGCCCCAGCATTTT
CAWSVGTANQPQHF
>TRBV6-5|once|NA|TRBJ2-7
TGTGCCAGCGCAGCAGGGCCAGCCGAGGGCTACGAGCAGTACTTC
CASAAGPAEGYEQYF
>TRBV5-6|NA|TRBD2|TRBJ2-1
TGTGCCAGCAGCCCCGGGACTAGCGAGTTCTTC
CASSPGTSEFF
>TRBV7-9|NA|NA|TRBJ1-2
TGTGCCAGCAGCACGAGTCCCGGGACGGTTAACTATGGCTACACCTTC
CASSTSPGTVNYGYTF
>TRBV9|NA|NA|TRBJ1-1
TGTGCCAGCAGCGTAGAGGGGCTAAACACTGAAGCTTTCTTT
CASSVEGLNTEAFF
>TRBV13|NA|NA|TRBJ2-7
TGTGCCAGCAGCTTAACAAACGGGGACGAGCAGTACTTC
CASSLTNGDEQYF
>TRBV5-5|once|TRBD1|TRBJ1-2
TGTGCCAGCAGCTTGAAGGGGCTTCCCGGGACAGGGCAATATGGCTACACCTTC
CASSLKGLPGTGQYGYTF
>TRBV5-1|NA|TRBD1|TRBJ2-7
TGCGCCAGCAGCGTCCGGGACAGCTCCTACGAGCAGTACTTC
CASSVRDSSYEQYF
>TRBV2|once|NA|TRBJ2-7
TGTGCCAGCAGTTTCCAGGGTACCGAGCAGTACTTC
CASSFQGTEQYF
>TRBV11-2|NA|NA|TRBJ2-7
TGTGCCAGCGGAAACTACGAGCAGTACTTC
CASGNYEQYF
>TRBV27|NA|TRBD1|TRBJ2-2
TGTGCCAGCAGTTTCGGGACAGGGGGCACCGGGGAGCTGTTTTTT
CASSFGTGGTGELFF
>TRBV27|NA|TRBD2|TRBJ2-1
TGTGCCAGCAGTTTGCGCCTAGCGGGAAATGAGCAGTTCTTC
CASSLRLAGNEQFF
>TRBV5-1|once|TRBD2|TRBJ2-5
TGCGCCAGCAGCTTGTCACTAGCGGGGGGCCGGGTGGAGACCCAGTACTTC
CASSLSLAGGRVETQYF
>TRBV27|NA|NA|TRBJ2-1
TGTGCCAGCAGTTTACAGTCTGGAGGGGAAATCAATGAGCAGTTCTTC
CASSLQSGGEINEQFF
>TRBV4-1|NA|NA|TRBJ2-6
TGCGCCAGCAGCTTCACCCCCCCTGGGGCCAACGTCCTGACCTTC
CASSFTPPGANVLTF
>TRBV10-3|NA|NA|TRBJ2-4
TGTGCCATCAGTGAGTCGAGCCTAGAGGAAGAAAACATTCAGTACTTC
CAISESSLEEENIQYF
>TRBV10-3|NA|NA|TRBJ2-2
TGTGCCATTACCGGAGAGGCTAACACCGGGGAGCTGTTTTTT
CAITGEANTGELFF
>TRBV27|NA|TRBD1|TRBJ2-3
TGTGCCAGCAGTTTAATAGGGACAGGGGGGGCAGATACGCAGTATTTT
CASSLIGTGGADTQYF
>TRBV27|NA|TRBD1|TRBJ1-1
TGTGCCAGCGGACAGGGCCGTTTCACTGAAGCTTTCTTT
CASGQGRFTEAFF
>TRBV7-9|NA|NA|TRBJ2-6
TGTGCCAGCAGCTTCCAGGGTTCTGGGGCCAACGTCCTGACTTTC
CASSFQGSGANVLTF
>TRBV7-9|NA|TRBD2|TRBJ2-3
TGTGCCAGCAGCCGGACTAGCGGGTTCACAGATACGCAGTATTTT
CASSRTSGFTDTQYF
>TRBV5-5|NA|NA|TRBJ2-7
TGTGCCAGCAGCTTGGGTCCGCGTTCCTACGAGCAGTACTTC
CASSLGPRSYEQYF
>TRBV27|NA|TRBD1|TRBJ2-4
TGTGCCAGCAGTTCGTCTACAGGGGGGAAAAACATTCAGTACTTC
CASSSSTGGKNIQYF
>TRBV11-2|NA|TRBD1|TRBJ1-2
TGTGCCAGCAGCTCAGGGGGCAGTGGCTACACCTTC
CASSSGGSGYTF
>TRBV30|once|NA|TRBJ1-3
TGTGCCTGGACTTCGGGGCTAGGTATAAACACCATATATTTT
CAWTSGLGINTIYF
>TRBV27|NA|NA|TRBJ2-5
TGTGCCAGCAGTCCCTGGACGGACGACCAAGAGACCCAGTACTTC
CASSPWTDDQETQYF
>TRBV27|NA|NA|TRBJ2-6
TGTGCCAGCAGCACTCTTCGCGCAGGGTCCGGGGCCAACGTCCTGACTTTC
CASSTLRAGSGANVLTF
>TRBV19|NA|TRBD2|TRBJ2-3
TGTGCCAGTAAGGAGCGGGAGTTGGGCACAGATACGCAGTATTTT
CASKERELGTDTQYF
>TRBV4-1|NA|NA|TRBJ2-7
TGCGCCAGCAGCCAAGGAGGAGGATACGGCTACGAGCAGTACTTC
CASSQGGGYGYEQYF
>TRBV4-1|NA|NA|TRBJ2-6
TGCGCCAGCAGCCAAGATCCGCGGGTATCTGGGGCCAACGTCCTGACTTTC
CASSQDPRVSGANVLTF